This T cell receptor beta chain originates from a study of T cell clonality in common variable immunodeficiency. The study, taken as a whole, reports: Shared TCRbeta clones were fewer between CVID subjects than controls. Reportedly, TCR beta sequences from common variable immunodeficiency showed fewer deletions and N-nucleotide insertions.

This clone has more than one count but fewer than ten. Its cognate antigen is unknown. The CDR3 extends 3 residues past the end of the read, so its final part is completed from the germline J gene. The assay was immunoSEQ multiplex PCR, and TCRdb's table has in-frame clones only and misses some. This sample carries some 26,000 clones and no singletons, and around 4% goes to the top ten. Blood samples were heparinized, roughly 5 to 9 ml per donor. Germline CDR1 LNHDA, CDR2 SQIVND (reference sequence). The CDR3 consists of 18 residues. V was pared by 7 bases and J by 1 base, with 13 bases of the junction left unmatched.

This chain connects TRBV19 to TRBJ1-5; 10 positions match TRBD1. The TCR sequence derives from a human donor with common variable immunodeficiency. The sequenced sample was peripheral blood mononuclear cells. The CDR3 sequence: CASTMSRDRGRSNQPQHF. The sequenced CDR3 bases are TGTGCCAGTACCATGTCCCGGGACAGGGGTAGGAGCAATCAGCCC.